Listed below are T cell receptor beta chains from one sample, sequenced in a study of metastatic and nonmetastatic thyroid tumors. Via MiXCR, TCRdb re-called the PCR reads. The sample shows about 35,000 clones, around 33% of them seen only once. The sequencing sample was made of tumor tissue. These receptors were taken from a female donor with papillary thyroid cancer or a benign thyroid nodule (not recorded which). Some clones in this sample may be carry-over from other donors' samples. Both conserved end residues are part of each CDR3. A D gene is named only where the DNA matches it firmly. Size values are once, few and many counts, or a class for expanded clones, and some rows have none.

J gene,V gene,D gene,clone size,CDR3 DNA,CDR3 protein
TRBJ1-5,TRBV10-2,.,.,TGCGCCAGCAGTAAGGTCATATCGGTGCAGCCCCAGCATTTT,CASSKVISVQPQHF
TRBJ2-7,TRBV6-2/TRBV6-3,TRBD1,.,TGTGCCAGCAGTTACCGGGGACAGGCGGTACAGTACTTC,CASSYRGQAVQYF
TRBJ2-1,TRBV7-3,TRBD1,many,TGTGCCAGCAGGACAGGGGACGGGAATGAGCAGTTCTTC,CASRTGDGNEQFF
TRBJ2-2,TRBV6-1,TRBD1,many,TGTGCCAGCAGTGACCAGGGGGTAGCAGAAACCGGGGAGCTGTTTTTT,CASSDQGVAETGELFF
TRBJ2-2,TRBV9,TRBD1,many,TGTGCCAGCAGCTTAGGACAGGACACCGGGGAGCTGTTTTTT,CASSLGQDTGELFF
TRBJ1-2,TRBV2,TRBD1,few,TGTGCCAGCAGTTGGGACAGAGTCTATGGCTACACCTTC,CASSWDRVYGYTF
TRBJ2-7,TRBV6-1,.,.,TGTGCCAGCAGTGATTACGAGCAGTACTTC,CASSDYEQYF
TRBJ1-5,TRBV6-2/TRBV6-3,.,.,TGTGCCAGCAGCCGAACAGGGATGGGCAATCAGCCCCAGCATTTT,CASSRTGMGNQPQHF
TRBJ1-6,TRBV6-2/TRBV6-3,.,.,TGTGCCACCTCGGACCCCCGGGCTAATTCACCCCTCCACTTT,CATSDPRANSPLHF
TRBJ1-5,TRBV2,.,.,TGTGCCAGCAGTTGGGGGGGGAGCAATCAGCCCCAGCATTTT,CASSWGGSNQPQHF
TRBJ2-1,TRBV28,.,few,TGTGCCAGCAGCAGAACGGGGTCTCTAAAGGGGCAGCAGTTCTTC,CASSRTGSLKGQQFF
TRBJ1-1,TRBV6-5,.,.,TGTGCCAGCAGTTACTCTCGTGGGCCTGCTACTGAAGCTTTCTTT,CASSYSRGPATEAFF
TRBJ2-1,TRBV20-1,TRBD2,.,TGCAGTGCTGCAGTAAGATGGCGGGAGGGCCGGAATGAGCAGTTCTTC,CSAAVRWREGRNEQFF
TRBJ2-7,TRBV27,TRBD2,.,TGTGCCAGCAGGCACTCTGTTGCGGGAGCCGGGGTCGAGCAGTACTTC,CASRHSVAGAGVEQYF
TRBJ2-2,TRBV30,.,.,TGTGCCTGGAACCAGGGTGTTGGGACCACCGGGGAGCTGTTTTTT,CAWNQGVGTTGELFF
TRBJ1-3,TRBV5-1,.,once,TGCGCCAGCAGCCCGGAGGGGAGAAGCTCTGGAAACACCATATATTTT,CASSPEGRSSGNTIYF
TRBJ2-1,TRBV10-3,TRBD2,.,TGTGCCATCACACGGACTAGCGGGAGGAGCTCCTACAATGAGCAGTTCTTC,CAITRTSGRSSYNEQFF
TRBJ2-2,TRBV7-2,TRBD2,.,TGTGCCAGCAGCTTAGCGACTAGCGGGAGAGCAAACACCGGGGAGCTGTTTTTT,CASSLATSGRANTGELFF
TRBJ2-7,TRBV6-7,TRBD1,.,TGTGCCAGCAGTTACGCCGGGACAGGGTACTACGAGCAGTACTTC,CASSYAGTGYYEQYF
TRBJ2-1,TRBV9,TRBD1,.,TGTGCCAGCCACCCGGACAGGGATGGTAACAATGAGCAGTTCTTC,CASHPDRDGNNEQFF
TRBJ1-2,TRBV28,TRBD1,few,TGTGCCAGCAGTTTATGGGCGGGACAGGGGACTGGCTACACCTTC,CASSLWAGQGTGYTF
TRBJ1-3,TRBV20-1,.,.,TGCAGTGCTCACCGTCGTGGCTCTGGAAACACCATATATTTT,CSAHRRGSGNTIYF
TRBJ2-1,TRBV11-1,TRBD1,few,TGTGCCAGCAGCTTAGCAATGGGGACAGGACACAATGAGCAGTTCTTC,CASSLAMGTGHNEQFF
TRBJ2-1,TRBV6-5,.,few,TGTGCCAGCAGTTACCTCCCCCCAGGGGCGATATACAATGAGCAGTTCTTC,CASSYLPPGAIYNEQFF
TRBJ1-2,TRBV28,.,few,TGTGCCAGCTACATTGGGAGGGGGAACTATGGCTACACCTTC,CASYIGRGNYGYTF
TRBJ1-3,TRBV12-3/TRBV12-4,.,.,TGTGCCAGCAGTGCGCATGGCTCTGGAAACACCATATATTTT,CASSAHGSGNTIYF
TRBJ2-7,TRBV20-1,TRBD2,.,TGCAGTGCTCAGGGGACTAGCGGAGTGAGCTCCTACGAGCAGTACTTC,CSAQGTSGVSSYEQYF
TRBJ2-2,TRBV6-1,.,.,TGTGCCAGCAGTGAAGGGGCAGGAAGTGGGACCGGGGAGCTGTTTTTT,CASSEGAGSGTGELFF
TRBJ1-3,TRBV12-3/TRBV12-4,TRBD1,few,TGTGCCAGCACTATTCGGGACAGGGCTGGAAACACCATATATTTT,CASTIRDRAGNTIYF
TRBJ2-1,TRBV20-1,TRBD2,once,TGCAGTTCTACTCCTAGCGGGAGATACAATGAGCAGTTCTTC,CSSTPSGRYNEQFF
TRBJ2-6,TRBV20-1,.,.,TGCAGTGCTAGAGAATCTGGTTTTACTGGGGCCAACGTCCTGACTTTC,CSARESGFTGANVLTF
TRBJ2-6,TRBV4-2,.,.,TGTGCCAGCAGCCGCGGGTGGGGAGACTCTGGGGTCAACGTCCTGACTTTC,CASSRGWGDSGVNVLTF
TRBJ2-2,TRBV18,TRBD1,.,TGTGCCAGCTCACCGACAGGGATCGGGGAGCTGTTTTTT,CASSPTGIGELFF
TRBJ2-2,TRBV7-6,.,.,TGTGCCAGCAGCTTTGGCAGTTCGAACACCGGGGAGCTGTTTTTT,CASSFGSSNTGELFF
TRBJ1-2,TRBV12-3/TRBV12-4,.,few,TGTGCCAGCAGCCGCCCGTGGGCCTCACTCTATGGCTACACCTTC,CASSRPWASLYGYTF
TRBJ2-5,TRBV24-1,.,.,TGTGCCACCAGTCTCGGCGGGGACCAAGAGACCCAGTACTTC,CATSLGGDQETQYF
TRBJ2-7,TRBV24-1,TRBD1,.,TGTGCCACCAGTGACAGGGGACAGGGCTACGAGCAGTACTTC,CATSDRGQGYEQYF
TRBJ2-7,TRBV10-3,TRBD1,.,TGTGCCATCAGTAAAGGACAGGAGAGCTACGAGCAGTACTTC,CAISKGQESYEQYF
TRBJ2-3,TRBV20-1,.,few,TGCAGTGCTAGAGATCTAAGGCCCACAGATACGCAGTATTTT,CSARDLRPTDTQYF
TRBJ2-1,TRBV5-1,TRBD2,few,TGCGCCAGCAGCTTGGAGGGACTAGCGGGTAACAATGAGCAGTTCTTC,CASSLEGLAGNNEQFF
TRBJ1-2,TRBV11-2,.,.,TGTGCCAGCAGCTTCAGAGGGAACAACTATGGCTACACCTTC,CASSFRGNNYGYTF
TRBJ2-6,TRBV20-1,TRBD1,.,TGCAGTGCCCCCGGGACAGGGGGCGCCGGGGCCAACGTCCTGACTTTC,CSAPGTGGAGANVLTF
TRBJ1-3,TRBV2,.,few,TGTGCCAGCAGTGAGGGGTACTCTGGAAACACCATATATTTT,CASSEGYSGNTIYF
TRBJ2-7,TRBV5-1,.,.,TGCGCCAGCAGTTCCGGGAGTAACGTGGTCGAGCAGTACTTC,CASSSGSNVVEQYF
TRBJ2-7,TRBV6-5,TRBD2,.,TGTGCCAGCAGTTACTCCTCACTAGCGGGGGACGAGCAGTACTTC,CASSYSSLAGDEQYF
TRBJ2-5,TRBV6-5,.,few,TGTGCCAGCAGTTACTCTAGCCTTCAAGAGACCCAGTACTTC,CASSYSSLQETQYF
TRBJ1-5,TRBV19,TRBD1,.,TGTGCCAGTAGTAAAGACAGGGATCAGCCCCAGCATTTT,CASSKDRDQPQHF
TRBJ1-4,TRBV13,TRBD1,.,TGTGCCAGCAGCTCCGGACCGGGACAGGGTAATGAAAAACTGTTTTTT,CASSSGPGQGNEKLFF
TRBJ1-2,TRBV6-1,TRBD1,few,TGTGCCAGGTACCCGGGACAGGTTAGGAATGGCTACACCTTC,CARYPGQVRNGYTF
TRBJ1-1,TRBV7-6,.,medium-sized,TGTGCCCCGTCGGGGAGAGAAGCTTTCTTT,CAPSGREAFF
TRBJ2-3,TRBV20-1,TRBD2,.,TGCAGTGCGAGACTAGCGGGAGTAGTTTCTAGCACAGATACGCAGTATTTT,CSARLAGVVSSTDTQYF
TRBJ2-5,TRBV9,TRBD2,.,TGTGCCAGCAGCGTAGAGGCGGGAGGCGACGTGGAAGAGACCCAGTACTTC,CASSVEAGGDVEETQYF
TRBJ1-2,TRBV6-1,TRBD1,.,TGTGCCAGCCTGCCGGGACAGGGGGCCTATGGCTACACCTTC,CASLPGQGAYGYTF